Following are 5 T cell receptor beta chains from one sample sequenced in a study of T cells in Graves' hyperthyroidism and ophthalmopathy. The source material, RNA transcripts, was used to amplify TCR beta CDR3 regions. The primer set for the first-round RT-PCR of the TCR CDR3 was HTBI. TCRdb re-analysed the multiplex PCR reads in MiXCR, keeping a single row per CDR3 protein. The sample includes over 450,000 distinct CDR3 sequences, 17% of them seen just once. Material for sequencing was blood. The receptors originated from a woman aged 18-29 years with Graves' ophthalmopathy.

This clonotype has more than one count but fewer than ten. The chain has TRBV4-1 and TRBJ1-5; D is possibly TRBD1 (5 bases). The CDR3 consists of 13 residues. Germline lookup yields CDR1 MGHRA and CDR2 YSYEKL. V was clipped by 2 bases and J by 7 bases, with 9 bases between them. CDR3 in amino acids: CASSQRWGQPQHF. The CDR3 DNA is TGCGCCAGCAGCCAAAGGTGGGGGCAGCCCCAGCATTTT.

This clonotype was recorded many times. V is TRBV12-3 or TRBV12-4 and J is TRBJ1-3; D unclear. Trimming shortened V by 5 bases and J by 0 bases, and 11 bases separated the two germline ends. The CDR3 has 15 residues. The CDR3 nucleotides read TGTGCCAGCAGTCAAACGGGAGTCTCTGGAAACACCATATATTTT. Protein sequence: CASSQTGVSGNTIYF.

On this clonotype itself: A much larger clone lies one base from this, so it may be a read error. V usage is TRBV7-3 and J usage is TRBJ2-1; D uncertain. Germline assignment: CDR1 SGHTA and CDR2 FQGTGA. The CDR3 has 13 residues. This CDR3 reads CASRLNPDNEQFF. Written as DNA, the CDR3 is TGTGCCAGCCGCTTAAACCCCGACAATGAGCAGTTCTTC.

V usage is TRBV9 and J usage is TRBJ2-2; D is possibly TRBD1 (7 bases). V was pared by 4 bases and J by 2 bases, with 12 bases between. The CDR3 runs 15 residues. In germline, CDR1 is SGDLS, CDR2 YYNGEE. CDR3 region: CASSPRDSNTGELFF. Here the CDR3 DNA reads TGTGCCAGCAGCCCGCGGGACAGTAACACCGGGGAGCTGTTTTTT.

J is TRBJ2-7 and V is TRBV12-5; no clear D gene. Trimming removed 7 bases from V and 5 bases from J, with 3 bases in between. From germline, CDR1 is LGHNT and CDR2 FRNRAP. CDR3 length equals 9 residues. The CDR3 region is CASADEQYF. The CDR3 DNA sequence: TGTGCTAGTGCCGACGAGCAGTACTTC.